These 6 T cell receptor beta chains were sequenced from one sample in a study of cytomegalovirus exposure and HLA in healthy donors. PCR used 60 Vbeta primers and 13 Jbeta primers. Clones were sequenced by immunoSEQ multiplex PCR, and TCRdb holds only the in-frame ones, with some missing. The sample holds some 40,000 clones, about 64% seen once. The sequenced sample was PBMCs. These receptors all come from a man in his fifties or sixties in good health and CMV-seropositive.

CDR3 residues: CASSPAGTGREKLFF. For the CDR3, the DNA is TGTGCCAGCAGCCCGGCCGGGACAGGGCGTGAAAAACTGTTTTTT. V and J are TRBV7-2 and TRBJ1-4; 9 bases fit TRBD1. The CDR3 sequence is 15 residues long. V trimming: 5 bases; J trimming: 7 bases; junction bases outside the gene matches: 8. The germline CDR1 and CDR2 sequences are SGHTA and FQGNSA.

This clone occurred a few times. A far larger clone is one base from this, pointing to a likely read error. The chain joins TRBV7-2 to TRBJ1-1, with D unresolved. From germline, CDR1 is SGHTA and CDR2 FQGNSA. This CDR3 contains 14 residues. Written as DNA, the CDR3 is TGTGCCAGCTGCTTAGAGGAAGGAGCAACTGAAGCTTTCTTT. It translates to CASCLEEGATEAFF. The full variable domain, completed using reference TRBV7-2 and TRBJ1-1, is GAGVSQSPSNKVTEKGKDVELRCDPISGHTALYWYRQSLGQGLEFLIYFQGNSAPDKSGLPSDRFSAERTGGSVSTLTIQRTQQEDSAVYLCASCLEEGATEAFFGQGTRLTVV.

The V call is TRBV27, the J call TRBJ2-7; no firm D call. Germline V gene sequence: CDR1 MNHEY, CDR2 SMNVEV (reference sequence). Trimming stripped 0 bases from V and 3 bases from J, with 9 bases between. The CDR3 totals 14 residues. The CDR3 bases are TGTGCCAGCAGTTTATCGGGCAGCCACTACGAGCAGTACTTC. This gives the protein CASSLSGSHYEQYF.

The genes are TRBV19 and TRBJ1-5; D uncertain. Trimming cost V 4 bases and J 1 base, with 11 bases left between them. The CDR3 covers 15 residues. Germline V gene data show CDR1 as LNHDA and CDR2 as SQIVND (reference sequence). CDR3 residues: CASSTRRLSNQPQHF. As DNA, the CDR3 is TGTGCCAGTAGTACTAGGCGGTTAAGCAATCAGCCCCAGCATTTT.

The genes are TRBV7-6 and TRBJ2-5, with 12 bases identical to TRBD2. From germline, CDR1 is SGHVS and CDR2 FNYEAQ. The CDR3 consists of 14 residues. The V segment lost 7 bases and the J segment 5 bases; nucleotides outside the gene matches: 5. CDR3 protein: CASTLAGGGETQYF. The CDR3 bases are TGTGCCAGCACCCTAGCGGGAGGGGGTGAGACCCAGTACTTC.

The CDR3 sequence: CASSFDTSYEQYF. In nucleotides, the CDR3 is TGTGCCAGCAGTTTTGACACTTCCTACGAGCAGTACTTC. The gene calls are TRBV5-8 and TRBJ2-7; D not certain. The CDR3 is made up of 13 amino acids. The ends were cut back, 5 bases at V and 1 base at J, with 10 bases in the middle. Germline V CDR1 and CDR2: SGHTS, YDEGEE.